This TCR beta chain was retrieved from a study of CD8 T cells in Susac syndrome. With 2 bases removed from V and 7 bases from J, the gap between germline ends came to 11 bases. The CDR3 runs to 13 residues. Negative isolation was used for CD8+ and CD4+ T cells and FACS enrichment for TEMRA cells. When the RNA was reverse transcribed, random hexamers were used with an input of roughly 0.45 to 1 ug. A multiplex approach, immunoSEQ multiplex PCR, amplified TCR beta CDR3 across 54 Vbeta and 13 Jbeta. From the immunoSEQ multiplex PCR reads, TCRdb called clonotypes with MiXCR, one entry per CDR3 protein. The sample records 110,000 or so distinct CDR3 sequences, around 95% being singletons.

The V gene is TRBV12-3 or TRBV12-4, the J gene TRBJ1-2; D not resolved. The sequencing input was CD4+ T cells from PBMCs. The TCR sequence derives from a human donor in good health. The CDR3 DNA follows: TGTGCCAGCAGTTTACGGGGAGGTGGTGGCTACACCTTC. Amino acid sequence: CASSLRGGGGYTF.